These T cell receptor beta chains were read from a single sample in a study of cytomegalovirus exposure and HLA in healthy donors. Repertoires were generated with immunoSEQ multiplex PCR, while TCRdb's copy carries only in-frame clones and drops some. The sample consists of fewer than 150,000 clones, about four fifths of them appearing once. Sequencing was carried out using PBMCs. The receptor source for this set is a man aged 25-45 years in good health and CMV-seronegative. CDR3s include the opening cysteine and the closing phenylalanine or tryptophan. The order of the fields is V gene, J gene, CDR3 protein.

v_gene: TRBV2
j_gene: TRBJ2-1
CDR3aa: CASSEWGGREHNEQFF

v_gene: TRBV29-1
j_gene: TRBJ2-3
CDR3aa: CSADVEGTQYF

v_gene: TRBV28
j_gene: TRBJ1-3
CDR3aa: CASTTPGQGIGNTIYF

v_gene: TRBV5-6
j_gene: TRBJ2-1
CDR3aa: CASSLRLAGVSYNEQFF

v_gene: TRBV28
j_gene: TRBJ2-7
CDR3aa: CASNLGGGRSAHVYEQYF

v_gene: TRBV4-1
j_gene: TRBJ2-1
CDR3aa: CASSQGGSGNEQFF

v_gene: TRBV9
j_gene: TRBJ2-1
CDR3aa: CASSPRATSLIYEQFF

v_gene: TRBV5-6
j_gene: TRBJ1-2
CDR3aa: CASSLDIDYGYTF

v_gene: TRBV28
j_gene: TRBJ2-1
CDR3aa: CASSLGGGGSLNEQFF

v_gene: TRBV27
j_gene: TRBJ1-5
CDR3aa: CASSLTGGVGQPQHF

v_gene: TRBV5-1
j_gene: TRBJ2-1
CDR3aa: CASSEGQLLRNEQFF

v_gene: TRBV5-1
j_gene: TRBJ1-1
CDR3aa: CASSLRSLGEGEAFF

v_gene: TRBV7-6
j_gene: TRBJ1-2
CDR3aa: CASRRTGDYGYPF

v_gene: TRBV10-2
j_gene: TRBJ2-5
CDR3aa: CASSESLLAGTETQYF

v_gene: TRBV5-1
j_gene: TRBJ1-2
CDR3aa: CASRPGQGSYGYTF

v_gene: TRBV28
j_gene: TRBJ2-7
CDR3aa: CASSLRTSGKIYEQYF

v_gene: TRBV7-8
j_gene: TRBJ2-1
CDR3aa: CASSRLSFAGGRNEQFF

v_gene: TRBV27
j_gene: TRBJ2-7
CDR3aa: CASSPTPEGISYEQYF

v_gene: TRBV10-1
j_gene: TRBJ2-2
CDR3aa: CASRSGGSGELFF

v_gene: TRBV4-1
j_gene: TRBJ2-3
CDR3aa: CASSQDRLAGGIWDSDTQYF

v_gene: TRBV27
j_gene: TRBJ1-2
CDR3aa: CASGEGQGAFYTGYPF

v_gene: TRBV7-9
j_gene: TRBJ2-7
CDR3aa: CASSPRGGQDLYEQYF

v_gene: TRBV6-6
j_gene: TRBJ1-2
CDR3aa: CASSYSLRQGDYGYPF

v_gene: TRBV5-8
j_gene: TRBJ1-2
CDR3aa: CASSFTTTGYTF

v_gene: TRBV2
j_gene: TRBJ1-1
CDR3aa: CASRRQGNTEAFF

v_gene: TRBV6-1
j_gene: TRBJ1-5
CDR3aa: CASRAGGEGQPQHF

v_gene: TRBV27
j_gene: TRBJ2-2
CDR3aa: CASKTANTGELFF

v_gene: TRBV30
j_gene: TRBJ1-5
CDR3aa: CAWSVSHDRGNQPQHF

v_gene: TRBV6-1
j_gene: TRBJ1-1
CDR3aa: CASSEFRGGAFF

v_gene: TRBV19
j_gene: TRBJ2-7
CDR3aa: CASSDRRGGQRYEQYF

v_gene: TRBV10-2
j_gene: TRBJ1-1
CDR3aa: CASSTYRDTEAFF

v_gene: TRBV28
j_gene: TRBJ2-1
CDR3aa: CASSDLQGWSEQFF

v_gene: TRBV4-1
j_gene: TRBJ2-7
CDR3aa: CASSPPTSGDLREQYF

v_gene: TRBV28
j_gene: TRBJ2-1
CDR3aa: CASRNTGLFPNNEQFF

v_gene: TRBV19
j_gene: TRBJ2-7
CDR3aa: CASSIGVAVEQYF

v_gene: TRBV2
j_gene: TRBJ1-5
CDR3aa: CASSEGQARQPQHF

v_gene: TRBV2
j_gene: TRBJ2-3
CDR3aa: CASSLQGSGRDTQYF

v_gene: TRBV5-4
j_gene: TRBJ2-1
CDR3aa: CASSPGQGTYNEQFF

v_gene: TRBV2
j_gene: TRBJ1-4
CDR3aa: CASTANEKLFF